This entry lists 19 T cell receptor beta chains sequenced from one sample in a study of read filtering for tumor transcriptome and immune sequencing. The library was built from roughly 400 ng RNA with molecular barcoded adaptors for alpha/delta and beta/gamma chains. TCRdb re-analysed the reads in MiXCR, keeping a single row per CDR3 protein. The sample includes roughly 35,000 distinct CDR3 sequences, approximately 14% of them seen just once. Sample: a population of CD138-negative cells sorted from bone marrow. Receptor source: a donor aged 40 or over with multiple myeloma.

This clonotype was counted only a few times. This chain uses TRBV19 with TRBJ2-7, with 9 positions matching TRBD1. Germline CDR1 and CDR2: LNHDA and SQIVND (reference sequence). This CDR3 is 14 amino acids long. J lost 1 base, V lost 7 bases, and 5 bases had no gene match. The CDR3 reads CASKETGGSYEQYF. CDR3 bases: TGTGCCAGTAAGGAGACAGGGGGGTCCTACGAGCAGTACTTC.

In its sample, this clonotype was seen many times. The chain couples TRBV7-2 to TRBJ2-3; D possibly corresponds to TRBD2 (6 bases). This CDR3 has 15 residues. V lost 2 bases and J lost 0, with 9 bases in between. The germline V gene encodes CDR1 SGHTA and CDR2 FQGNSA. This CDR3 reads CASSLTGTSTDTQYF. Here the CDR3 DNA reads TGTGCCAGCAGCTTAACGGGGACTAGCACAGATACGCAGTATTTT.

Many counts were recorded for this clonotype. The genes are TRBV7-8 and TRBJ2-7; 11 nucleotides align to TRBD2. Germline CDR1 SGHVS, CDR2 FQNEAQ. The CDR3 spans 19 residues. J lost 2 bases, V lost 4 bases, and 16 bases had no gene match. The CDR3 region has the DNA TGTGCCAGCAGCTCGGAGGCCGGGACTAGCGGTAGACTGCCCTACGAGCAGTACTTC. Amino acid sequence: CASSSEAGTSGRLPYEQYF.

This clonotype has at least ten counts. V gene TRBV5-1 combines with J gene TRBJ1-5, with unresolved D. The germline gives CDR1 SGHRS, CDR2 YFSETQ. The CDR3 contains 13 residues. Trimming took off 0 bases at V and 4 bases at J, with 5 bases between the two ends. CDR3 sequence: CASSLEVNQPQHF. The CDR3 DNA follows: TGCGCCAGCAGCTTGGAAGTAAATCAGCCCCAGCATTTT.

In its sample, this clonotype was seen many times. This chain connects TRBV20-1 to TRBJ1-1; no reliable D call. V lost 0 bases and J 5 bases, leaving 10 bases between the germline ends. Germline CDR1 reads DFQATT; CDR2 reads SNEGSKA (reference sequence). The CDR3 sequence is 13 residues long. CDR3 nucleotides: TGCAGTGCTAGAGATATCCGCTGGACTGAAGCTTTCTTT. This codes for CSARDIRWTEAFF.

This clonotype was counted at least ten times. CDR3 coding DNA: TGTGCCAGCAGTTTTGTGGGAGGGGGGGATACGCAGTATTTT. It is translated as CASSFVGGGDTQYF. V is TRBV27 and J is TRBJ2-3, with TRBD2 as a possible D gene (7 bases). The CDR3 length is 14 residues. In germline, CDR1 is MNHEY, CDR2 SMNVEV (reference sequence). V was clipped by 3 bases and J by 6 bases, with 13 bases between them.

This clonotype was seen only a few times. A read error may explain this, as a much larger clone is one base away. V is TRBV6-2 or TRBV6-3 and J is TRBJ2-7, with 9 bases fitting TRBD2. V lost 7 bases, J lost 3 bases, and 7 bases stayed unmatched. Germline V gene data show CDR1 as MNHEY and CDR2 as SVGEGT. The CDR3 length is 14 residues. CDR3 nucleotides: TGTGCCAGCAATCCGAGGACTAGCGTCTACGAGCAGTACTTC. As protein: CASNPRTSVYEQYF.

This clonotype appeared many times. The chain combines TRBV29-1 with TRBJ2-7; possibly TRBD1 or TRBD2 for D (5 bases each). The CDR3 consists of 13 residues. Germline-derived CDR1 and CDR2 are SQVTM and ANQGSEA. V was pared by 7 bases and J by 1 base, with 14 bases between. CDR3 protein: CSAREGNSYEQYF. CDR3 nucleotide sequence: TGCAGCGCGCGTGAGGGGAATTCCTACGAGCAGTACTTC.

This clonotype came up many times. The chain couples TRBV5-1 to TRBJ2-1, with TRBD1 matching 10 bases. Germline lookup yields CDR1 SGHRS and CDR2 YFSETQ. V lost 0 bases and J lost 8; bases outside the gene matches: 8. The CDR3 has 16 amino acids. The CDR3 sequence: CASSLGQGASFDEQFF. CDR3 sequence (DNA): TGCGCCAGCAGCTTGGGACAGGGGGCGTCCTTTGATGAGCAGTTCTTC.

This clonotype was detected a few times. The chain carries TRBV18 and TRBJ2-7; a possible D gene is TRBD2 (6 bases). The CDR3 loop spans 13 amino acids. V was shortened by 6 bases and J by 7 bases, with 16 bases between the two germline ends. The germline V gene encodes CDR1 KGHSH and CDR2 LQKENI. The CDR3 DNA is TGTGCCAGCTCCCGGGACTCTGACAATGAGCAGTACTTC. Translating gives CASSRDSDNEQYF.

Ten or more counts support this clonotype. This chain joins TRBV12-3 or TRBV12-4 and TRBJ2-1; TRBD2 aligns across 11 bases. The CDR3 has 16 residues. V was pared by 4 bases and J by 7 bases, with 9 bases of the junction left unmatched. CDR3 DNA sequence: TGTGCCAGCAGTTCCTCCACTAGCGGGAGAACGAATGAGCAGTTCTTC. Its translation: CASSSSTSGRTNEQFF.

This clonotype was counted many times. The chain employs TRBV6-5 and TRBJ2-5; perhaps TRBD1 as D (6 bases). Trimming took off 8 bases at V and 1 base at J, with 17 bases between the two ends. The CDR3 covers 15 residues. CDR1 is MNHEY, CDR2 SVGAGI, per germline. CDR3 nucleotides: TGTGCCAGCCGTCAATTCGGACAGACCCAAGAGACCCAGTACTTC. Its translation is CASRQFGQTQETQYF.

As regards this clonotype: A much larger clonotype is one base distant, so this may be a read error. The genes are TRBV6-1 and TRBJ2-1; TRBD1 is a possible D gene (6 bases). Germline values: CDR1 MNHNS, CDR2 SASEGT. The CDR3 runs to 14 residues. The CDR3 loop reads CASRFLGQNNGQFF. The CDR3 nucleotides read TGTGCCAGCCGTTTCTTAGGACAGAACAATGGGCAGTTCTTC.

This clonotype has only a few counts. CDR3 protein: CASSWGMAGTYEQYF. As DNA, the CDR3 is TGTGCCAGCAGCTGGGGAATGGCAGGAACCTACGAGCAGTACTTC. V is TRBV11-2 and J is TRBJ2-7; D call uncertain. Germline V gives CDR1 SGHAT, CDR2 FQNNGV. Trimming removed 4 bases from V and 2 bases from J, with 15 bases in between. This CDR3 spans 15 amino acids.

This clonotype was found many times. V is TRBV4-1 and J is TRBJ2-7, with D possibly being TRBD2 (6 bases). The CDR3 contains 13 residues. V shed 4 bases and J shed 3 bases, with 10 bases lying between them. Germline CDR1 MGHRA, CDR2 YSYEKL. The CDR3 loop is CASSPTSFYEQYF. The CDR3, as DNA: TGCGCCAGCAGCCCCACTAGCTTCTACGAGCAGTACTTC.

About this clonotype: A far larger clone is a single base away, which makes a read error likely. This sequence joins TRBV6-5 and TRBJ1-4; D is perhaps TRBD1 (5 bases). The CDR3 is 13 amino acids. From germline, CDR1 is MNHEY and CDR2 SVGAGI. The CDR3 is CASVGVFTDTRYF. In nucleotides, the CDR3 is TGTGCCAGCGTGGGGGTCTTCACAGATACGCGGTATTTT.

In the case of this clonotype: Being one base from a much bigger clone, this may be a read error. The chain has TRBV28 and TRBJ2-7; D not certain. The CDR3 spans 13 residues. CDR1 is MDHEN and CDR2 is SYDVKM in the germline V gene. The CDR3 spells CACSFPHFDEQYF. The CDR3 bases are TGTGCCTGCAGTTTCCCTCATTTCGACGAGCAGTACTTC.

This clonotype was counted between two and nine times. Possible read error: a much larger clone is one base away. The chain carries TRBV20-1 and TRBJ1-1; the D is unclear. CDR3 size: 12 residues. The V gene's germline CDR1 is DFQATT and CDR2 SNEGSKA (reference sequence). The CDR3 reads CSARAGNTVAFF. Here the CDR3 DNA reads TGCAGTGCTAGAGCAGGTAACACTGTAGCTTTCTTT.

This clonotype has ten or more counts. The V and J genes are TRBV6-1 and TRBJ1-5; 7 nucleotides align to TRBD1. There are 19 residues in the CDR3. V lost 5 bases and J lost 1; bases outside the gene matches: 17. CDR1 is MNHNS, CDR2 SASEGT, per germline. CDR3 region: CASSFPPTMGQPSNQPQHF. CDR3 bases: TGTGCCAGCAGTTTTCCTCCCACGATGGGACAGCCCAGCAATCAGCCCCAGCATTTT.